These 5 T cell receptor beta chains were sequenced from one sample in a study of control samples from healthy donors and cancer patients. TCRdb's table, derived via immunoSEQ multiplex PCR, lists solely in-frame clones and lacks some. The top ten hold about 1.4% of the sample, which has some 220,000 clones, about 93% seen once. Source material: blood. Every receptor here comes from a man between 50 and 59 years old in good health.

CDR3 amino acids: CASSRQGGHEQYV. The CDR3 DNA sequence: TGTGCCAGCAGCCGACAGGGGGGCCACGAGCAGTACGTC. The genes are TRBV3-1 (or the pseudogene TRBV3-2) and TRBJ2-7; 9 nucleotides match TRBD1. Germline CDR1 reads LGHDT; CDR2 reads YNNKEL (reference sequence). CDR3 length equals 13 residues. J gave up 5 bases and V 4 bases, and 3 bases lay outside the gene matches.

V usage is TRBV6-5 and J usage is TRBJ2-2, with TRBD2 identical over 10 bases. This CDR3 region has 16 residues. V trimming: 0 bases; J trimming: 7 bases; junction bases outside the gene matches: 5. Germline V gives CDR1 MNHEY, CDR2 SVGAGI. The CDR3 DNA reads as TGTGCCAGCAGTTACTCGAATCTAGCGGGGGTCGGGGAGCTGTTTTTT. Translation: CASSYSNLAGVGELFF.

This chain uses TRBV28 with TRBJ2-5; D uncertain. The CDR3 is 14 amino acids. Germline loops: CDR1 MDHEN, CDR2 SYDVKM. Trimming shortened V by 5 bases and J by 5 bases, and 15 bases separated the two germline ends. Here the CDR3 reads CASSNRVHQETQYF. The DNA for the CDR3 is TGTGCCAGCAGTAACCGCGTCCATCAGGAGACCCAGTACTTC.

The genes are TRBV9 and TRBJ1-1; maybe TRBD1 (6 bases). From germline, CDR1 is SGDLS and CDR2 YYNGEE. With 0 bases removed from V and 3 bases from J, the gap between germline ends came to 12 bases. The CDR3 contains 15 residues. DNA for the CDR3: TGTGCCAGCAGCGTAGGGCAGGGGACCTACACTGAAGCTTTCTTT. It translates to CASSVGQGTYTEAFF.

In its sample, this clone was seen once. The rearrangement joins TRBV6-2 or TRBV6-3 to TRBJ2-5; D call uncertain. Germline loops: CDR1 MNHEY, CDR2 SVGEGT. The CDR3 consists of 14 residues. V was trimmed by 2 bases and J by 2 bases, leaving 9 bases between them. CDR3 bases: TGTGCCAGCAGTTACCAGGCTAATCAAGAGACCCAGTACTTC. It is translated as CASSYQANQETQYF.